These 10 T cell receptor beta chains came from one sample sequenced in a study of identical twins. TCRdb passed the 5' RACE reads through MiXCR, listing each CDR3 protein once. Here the sample spans roughly 710,000 distinct CDR3 sequences, around 5.7% being singletons. The sample was naive T cells sorted from blood. The receptors originated from a man aged 18-30 years in good health.

The chain links TRBV30 to TRBJ2-1; 15 bases map to TRBD2. CDR3 length: 16 residues. CDR1 GTSNPN and CDR2 SVGIG come from the germline V gene (reference sequence). V gave up 3 bases and J gave up 3 bases; unmatched junction bases: 3. CDR3 in DNA: TGTGCCTGGAGGGGGACTAGCGGGAGGCTCTACAATGAGCAGTTCTTC. It encodes CAWRGTSGRLYNEQFF.

V and J are TRBV11-2 and TRBJ2-5, with 10 nucleotides matching TRBD2. Germline CDR1 reads SGHAT; CDR2 reads FQNNGV. V gave up 6 bases and J gave up 5 bases; unmatched junction bases: 9. The CDR3 runs to 15 residues. The DNA of the CDR3 is TGTGCCAGCAGATCAAGCGGGAGGGTTGGGGAGACCCAGTACTTC. Translated, it gives CASRSSGRVGETQYF.

This clonotype was observed many times. V usage is TRBV29-1 and J usage is TRBJ1-3; perhaps TRBD1 as D (6 bases). Trimming stripped 6 bases from V and 2 bases from J, with 11 bases between. The CDR3 has 13 amino acids. CDR1 is SQVTM and CDR2 is ANQGSEA in the germline V gene. Here the CDR3 DNA reads TGCAGCGTCCAACAGGGTCCTGGAAACACCATATATTTT. As protein: CSVQQGPGNTIYF. Using reference TRBV29-1 and TRBJ1-3 for the parts outside the CDR3, the full variable domain is SAVISQKPSRDICQRGTSLTIQCQVDSQVTMMFWYRQQPGQSLTLIATANQGSEATYESGFVIDKFPISRPNLTFSTLTVSNMSPEDSSIYLCSVQQGPGNTIYFGEGSWLTVV.

This clonotype was observed a handful of times. The chain combines TRBV2 with TRBJ2-7; TRBD2 matches at 9 bases. CDR1 SNHLY and CDR2 FYNNEI come from the germline V gene. The CDR3 is made up of 15 amino acids. The J segment lost 2 bases and the V segment lost 6 bases, leaving 8 bases of the junction unmatched. The CDR3 region has the DNA TGTGCCAGCAGGATAGGACTAGCGCAAACCTACGAGCAGTACTTC. It encodes CASRIGLAQTYEQYF.

At least ten counts were recorded for this clonotype. The chain carries TRBV5-1 and TRBJ2-5; D remains unclear. CDR1 is SGHRS, CDR2 YFSETQ, per germline. Trimming left V 0 bases short and J 2 bases short, with 14 bases between. This CDR3 is built from 16 residues. CDR3: CASSLDTTAKQETQYF. CDR3 coding DNA: TGCGCCAGCAGCTTGGATACTACCGCAAAACAAGAGACCCAGTACTTC.

This clonotype was seen ten or more times. CDR3 region: CSAILTGSGNTIYF. The CDR3 bases are TGCAGTGCTATACTCACAGGGTCTGGAAACACCATATATTTT. The V and J genes are TRBV20-1 and TRBJ1-3; a possible D gene is TRBD1 (6 bases). CDR1 is DFQATT, CDR2 SNEGSKA, per germline (reference sequence). The V end was cut by 4 bases, the J end by 1 base, with 11 bases between. This CDR3 has 14 amino acids.

As concerns this clonotype: A much larger clone differs from this one at a single base, so this may be a read error. This chain connects TRBV5-1 to TRBJ2-7; D possibly corresponds to TRBD1 (6 bases). This CDR3 contains 13 residues. Germline V gene sequence: CDR1 SGHRS, CDR2 YFSETQ. The CDR3 here is CSSSFSGGIEQYF. CDR3 nucleotide sequence: TGCTCCAGCAGCTTTTCTGGGGGCATCGAGCAGTACTTC.

There are many counts of this clonotype. The chain is built from TRBV12-3 or TRBV12-4 and TRBJ2-5, with D unclear. The V gene lost 2 bases and the J gene lost 5 bases, with 9 bases spanning the gap. The CDR3 runs 13 residues. CDR3 residues: CASSLYSEETQYF. Written as DNA, the CDR3 is TGTGCCAGCAGTTTATACAGTGAGGAGACCCAGTACTTC.

This clonotype was seen only a few times. This could be a read error, since a much larger clone is one nucleotide away. The V and J genes are TRBV27 and TRBJ2-2; D not certain. Germline V gene lookup returns CDR1 MNHEY and CDR2 SMNVEV (reference sequence). The CDR3 is 12 amino acids. Trimming shortened V by 5 bases and J by 6 bases, and 7 bases separated the two germline ends. The CDR3: CASSIGPGELFF. CDR3 nucleotide sequence: TGTGCCAGCAGTATAGGGCCCGGGGAGCTGTTTTTT.

This clonotype was recorded a few times. This sequence joins TRBV7-2 and TRBJ2-7; TRBD2 agrees at 11 bases. CDR1 SGHTA and CDR2 FQGNSA come from the germline V gene. This CDR3 has 14 amino acids. J was trimmed by 3 bases and V by 6 bases; bases with no gene match: 4. In DNA, the CDR3 is TGTGCCAGCAGACTTACTAGCGGGGGCTACGAGCAGTACTTC. Its translation: CASRLTSGGYEQYF.